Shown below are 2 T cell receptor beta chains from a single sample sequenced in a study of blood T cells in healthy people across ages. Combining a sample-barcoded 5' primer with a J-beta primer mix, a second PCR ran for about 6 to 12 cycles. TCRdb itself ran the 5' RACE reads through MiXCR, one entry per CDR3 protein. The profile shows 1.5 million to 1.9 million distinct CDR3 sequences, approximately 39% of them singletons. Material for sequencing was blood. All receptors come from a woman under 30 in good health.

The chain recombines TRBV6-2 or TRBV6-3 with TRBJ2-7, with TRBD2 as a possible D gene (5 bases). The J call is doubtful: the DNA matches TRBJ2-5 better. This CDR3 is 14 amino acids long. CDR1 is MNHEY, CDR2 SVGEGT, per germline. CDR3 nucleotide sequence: TGTGCCAGCACGTGGACGAGTGGAGGAGAGACCCAGTACTTC. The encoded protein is CASTWTSGGETQYF.

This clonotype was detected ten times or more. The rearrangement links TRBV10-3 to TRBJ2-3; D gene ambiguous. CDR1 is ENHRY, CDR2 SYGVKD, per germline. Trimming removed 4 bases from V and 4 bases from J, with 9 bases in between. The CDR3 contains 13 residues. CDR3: CAISGGGSDTQYF. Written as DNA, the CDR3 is TGTGCCATCAGTGGCGGTGGGTCAGATACGCAGTATTTT.